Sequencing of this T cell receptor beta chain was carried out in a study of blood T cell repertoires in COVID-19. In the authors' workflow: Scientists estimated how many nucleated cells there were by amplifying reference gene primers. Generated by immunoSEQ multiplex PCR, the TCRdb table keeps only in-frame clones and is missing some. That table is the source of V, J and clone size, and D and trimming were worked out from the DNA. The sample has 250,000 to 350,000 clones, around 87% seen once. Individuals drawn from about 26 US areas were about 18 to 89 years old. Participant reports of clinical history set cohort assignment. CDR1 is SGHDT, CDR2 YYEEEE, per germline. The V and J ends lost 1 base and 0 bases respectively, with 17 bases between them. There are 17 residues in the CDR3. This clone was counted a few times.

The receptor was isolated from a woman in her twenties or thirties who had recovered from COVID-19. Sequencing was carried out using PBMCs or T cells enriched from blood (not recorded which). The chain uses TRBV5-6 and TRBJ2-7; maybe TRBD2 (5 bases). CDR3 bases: TGTGCCAGCAGCTTGATTCGGGAAGGCGGAATCTCCTACGAGCAGTACTTC. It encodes CASSLIREGGISYEQYF.